The clone carrying this T cell receptor (beta chain) showed up just a few times. The data derive from a study of blood T cell repertoires in COVID-19. The overall study: Sites across the United States, Italy and Spain contributed samples from acute and convalescent COVID-19. PBMCs, B-cell-depleted T cells, or T cells were the source of the cDNA or gDNA that made up the material.

Sequencing was performed with immunoSEQ multiplex PCR; in TCRdb, only in-frame clones are kept and a portion is missing. The sample lists roughly 180,000 clones, over 75% occurring once. In Cohort 3, a recovered donor had either two negative PCRs, clearance, or symptom resolution. The germline V gene has CDR1 GTSNPN and CDR2 SVGIG (reference sequence). CDR3 length: 14 residues. V was clipped by 0 bases and J by 4 bases, with 10 bases between them. The chain recombines TRBV30 with TRBJ1-5; D is possibly TRBD1 (6 bases). The clonotype originates from a man aged 50-60 years who had recovered from COVID-19. Sequenced input: PBMCs or T cells enriched from blood (not recorded which). The CDR3 coding sequence is TGTGCCTGGAGTGTGGGGGGGGCGAATCAGCCCCAGCATTTT. The encoded protein is CAWSVGGANQPQHF.